A single sample gave rise to the 9 T cell receptor beta chains below, sequenced in a study of blood T cell repertoires in COVID-19. The data were produced by immunoSEQ multiplex PCR, yet TCRdb's version contains in-frame clones alone and is incomplete. The sample lists 190,000 or so clones, around 85% occurring once. Sequencing was performed on peripheral blood. These receptors came from a man in his fifties who had recovered from COVID-19.

On this clone: It is unclear where the CDR3 begins or ends on the DNA, so no DNA is shown, and the CDR3 is as TCRdb lists it. V usage is TRBV12-5 and J usage is TRBJ2-1; the D call of TRBD2 is as the table states it, not checked on the DNA. The CDR3 has 20 amino acids, counting both end residues. CDR1 and CDR2 from the germline V gene are LGHNT and FRNRAP. The CDR3 sequence: CASGLGTGLAGPNSYNEQFF.

The chain couples TRBV20-1 to TRBJ2-1; 8 nucleotides line up with TRBD2. The ends lost 3 bases at V and 3 bases at J; junction bases unmatched: 4. Germline V gene sequence: CDR1 DFQATT, CDR2 SNEGSKA (reference sequence). This CDR3 has 14 amino acids. This chain's CDR3 is CSASLGRDYNEQFF. CDR3 nucleotide sequence: TGCAGTGCTAGTCTCGGGAGGGACTACAATGAGCAGTTCTTC.

The chain recombines TRBV28 with TRBJ1-2; 7 nucleotides match TRBD1. The CDR3 extends over 17 amino acids. CDR1 MDHEN and CDR2 SYDVKM come from the germline V gene. V lost 4 bases and J lost 3; bases outside the gene matches: 14. The CDR3 nucleotides read TGTGCCAGCAGTTCCCCTGGGGACAGTAGGGGGGACTATGGCTACACCTTC. Amino acids: CASSSPGDSRGDYGYTF.

The CDR3 region is CASSQVIRVVSDTQYF. DNA for the CDR3: TGTGCCAGCAGCCAAGTTATCAGGGTCGTGTCAGATACGCAGTATTTT. The chain combines TRBV3-1 (or the pseudogene TRBV3-2) with TRBJ2-3, with D tentatively TRBD1 (5 bases). CDR1 and CDR2 from the germline V gene are LGHDT and YNNKEL (reference sequence). The CDR3 has 16 amino acids. V lost 1 base and J 4 bases, leaving 15 bases between the germline ends.

The V call is TRBV19, the J call TRBJ2-1; 12 positions match TRBD2. The V gene's germline CDR1 is LNHDA and CDR2 SQIVND (reference sequence). J lost 2 bases, V lost 0 bases, and 2 bases had no gene match. This CDR3 is built from 17 residues. The CDR3 DNA reads as TGTGCCAGTAGTATAGATCTAGCGGGAGGGACCTACAATGAGCAGTTCTTC. Amino acid sequence: CASSIDLAGGTYNEQFF.

The gene calls are TRBV6-1 and TRBJ2-3, with a tentative D call TRBD2 (5 bases). The CDR3 covers 16 residues. In germline, CDR1 is MNHNS, CDR2 SASEGT. V was trimmed by 1 base and J by 1 base, leaving 12 bases between them. In DNA, the CDR3 is TGTGCCAGCAGTGAAGGGTTCCTAGCTGGCACAGATACGCAGTATTTT. This codes for CASSEGFLAGTDTQYF.

This clone was seen a few times. The chain uses TRBV6-5 and TRBJ1-6; TRBD1 might be the D (5 bases). Germline CDR1 MNHEY, CDR2 SVGAGI. V was cut by 6 bases and J by 6 bases, with 15 bases left in between. The CDR3 spans 15 residues. DNA of the CDR3: TGTGCCAGCAGCCGCGGGGGGAGGGGTAATTCACCCCTCCACTTT. Residues: CASSRGGRGNSPLHF.

V and J are TRBV27 and TRBJ1-6; 9 bases are a match to TRBD1. CDR3 length: 21 amino acids. CDR1 MNHEY and CDR2 SMNVEV come from the germline V gene (reference sequence). With 2 bases clipped from V and 0 bases from J, the junction kept 14 bases outside the gene matches. The chain's CDR3 is CASSLTRPGTGSSSYNSPLHF. The CDR3 coding sequence is TGTGCCAGCAGTTTAACACGTCCCGGGACAGGGAGCAGCTCCTATAATTCACCCCTCCACTTT.

The J gene is TRBJ1-5, the V gene TRBV28; D remains ambiguous. The CDR3 covers 12 residues. V lost 9 bases and J lost 6, with 12 bases in between. Germline lookup yields CDR1 MDHEN and CDR2 SYDVKM. For the CDR3, the DNA is TGTGCCAGTCCCGCGCCTGGTCAGCCCCAGCATTTT. Amino acid sequence: CASPAPGQPQHF. Looking up the rest from reference TRBV28 and TRBJ1-5 gives the full variable domain: DVKVTQSSRYLVKRTGEKVFLECVQDMDHENMFWYRQDPGLGLRLIYFSYDVKMKEKGDIPEGYSVSREKKERFSLILESASTNQTSMYLCASPAPGQPQHFGDGTRLSIL.